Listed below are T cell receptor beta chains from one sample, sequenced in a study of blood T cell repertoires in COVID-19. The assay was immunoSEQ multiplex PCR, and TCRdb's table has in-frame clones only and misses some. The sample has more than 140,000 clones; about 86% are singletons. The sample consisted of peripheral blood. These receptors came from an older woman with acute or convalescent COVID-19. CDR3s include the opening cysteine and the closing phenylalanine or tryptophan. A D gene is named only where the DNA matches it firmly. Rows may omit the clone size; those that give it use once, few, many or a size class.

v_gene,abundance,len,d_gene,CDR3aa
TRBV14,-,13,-,CASSQDLGDTQYF
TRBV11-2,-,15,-,CASSQTAGFYEKLFF
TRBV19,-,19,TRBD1,CASSIPGDRVSSVNQPQHF
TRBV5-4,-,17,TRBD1,CASSDVQGLRSGNTIYF
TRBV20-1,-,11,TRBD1,CSAHGQGGYTF
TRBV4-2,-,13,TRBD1,CATGTGANQPQHF
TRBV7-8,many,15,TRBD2,CAQGTSGHGGGELFF
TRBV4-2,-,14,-,CASSQVQGSTEAFF
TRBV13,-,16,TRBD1,CASSSKQGIRNSPLHF
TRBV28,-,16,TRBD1,CASSLRQGAGDTEAFF
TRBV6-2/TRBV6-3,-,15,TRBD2,CASSYTAGYLGEQYF
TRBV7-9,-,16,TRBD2,CASSLARAGGQETQYF
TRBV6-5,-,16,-,CASSYPYRDRGEKLFF
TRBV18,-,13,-,CASSPEGDYGYTF
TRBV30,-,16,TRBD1,CAWSVFPRQGNTEAFF
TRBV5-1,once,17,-,CASSLAAGAGVFYEQYF
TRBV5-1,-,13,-,CASSLNGGEPQHF
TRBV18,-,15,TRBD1,CASSPLTGEQETQYF
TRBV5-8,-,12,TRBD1,CASNDRGLGYTF
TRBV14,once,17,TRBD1,CASSTRAGQGNTGELFF
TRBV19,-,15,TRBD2,CASSSGLAGGDTQYF
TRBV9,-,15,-,CASSVGRGTWETQYF
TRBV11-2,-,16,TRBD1,CASSRPGQHSGNTIYF
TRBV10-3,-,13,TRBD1,CAISQGANEKLFF
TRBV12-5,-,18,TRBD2,CASGLVITSGASYNEQFF
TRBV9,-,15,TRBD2,CASSQRGINQETQYF
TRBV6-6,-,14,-,CATREVGGAETQYF
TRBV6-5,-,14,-,CAARAGRDTGELFF
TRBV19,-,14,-,CASSNLGITGELFF
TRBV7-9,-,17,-,CASSLPEAASSYNEQFF
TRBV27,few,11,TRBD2,CATWGGNEQFF
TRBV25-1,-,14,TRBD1,CASSPGQGSTEAFF
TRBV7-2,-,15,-,CASSPPGPAGNTIYF
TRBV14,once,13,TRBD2,CASSRGAYNEQFF
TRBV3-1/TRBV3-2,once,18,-,CASSQEVGWGRRDSPLHF
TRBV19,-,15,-,CASGTPPSGANVLTF
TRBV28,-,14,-,CASSGGAVYQPQHF
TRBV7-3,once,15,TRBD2,CASSLAGGSQETQYF
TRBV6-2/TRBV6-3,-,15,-,CASSYVRAYTGELFF
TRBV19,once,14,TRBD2,CASSSRGGTGELFF
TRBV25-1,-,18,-,CASSESPRRGLREETQYF